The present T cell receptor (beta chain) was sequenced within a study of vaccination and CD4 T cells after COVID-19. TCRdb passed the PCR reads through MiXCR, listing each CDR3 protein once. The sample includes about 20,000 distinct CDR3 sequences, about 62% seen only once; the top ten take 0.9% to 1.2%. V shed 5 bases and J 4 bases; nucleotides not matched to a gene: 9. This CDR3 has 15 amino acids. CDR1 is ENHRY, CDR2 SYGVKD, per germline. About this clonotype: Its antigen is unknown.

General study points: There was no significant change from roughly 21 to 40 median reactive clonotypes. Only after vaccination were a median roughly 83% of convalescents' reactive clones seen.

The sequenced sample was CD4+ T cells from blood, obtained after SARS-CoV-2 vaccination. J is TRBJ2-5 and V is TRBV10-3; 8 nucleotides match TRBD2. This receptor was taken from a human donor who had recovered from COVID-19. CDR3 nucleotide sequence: TGTGCCATCAGTTCGGGTGGCAGCGGGAGAGAGACCCAGTACTTC. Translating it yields CAISSGGSGRETQYF.